Listed below are T cell receptor beta chains from one sample, sequenced in a study of CD8 T cell repertoires and HIV-1 epitope variants. Libraries were prepared by immunoSEQ multiplex PCR; TCRdb keeps only in-frame clonotypes and omits some of them. Of about 2,500 clones in the sample, about 60% were seen once. What these receptors recognize is not known. The sequenced sample was cultured CD8+ T cells derived from PBMCs. These receptors all stem from a male donor with HIV. The CDR3 runs from the conserved cysteine through the conserved F or W. A D gene is named only where the DNA matches it firmly. Clone size is not always given. Where it is, it says once, few, many or a class for expanded clones.

>TRBV5-1|.|TRBJ1-1|.
TGCGCCAGCAGCTTGGATAGGGGATGGGACACTGAAGCTTTCTTT
CASSLDRGWDTEAFF
>TRBV28|.|TRBJ2-5|.
TGTGCCAGCAGCCCAGGACAGCTTCAAGAGACCCAGTACTTC
CASSPGQLQETQYF
>TRBV6-6|.|TRBJ1-1|.
TGTGCCAGCAGCTCGGGACAAGAAGCTTTCTTT
CASSSGQEAFF
>TRBV7-2|.|TRBJ2-1|.
TGTGCCAGCAGCGATGGAAACTACAATGAGCAGTTCTTC
CASSDGNYNEQFF
>TRBV10-3|TRBD2|TRBJ2-3|.
TGTGCCATCAGTGATCTCTTTAGCGGGAGGGAAGAATCCACAGATACGCAGTATTTT
CAISDLFSGREESTDTQYF
>TRBV28|TRBD1|TRBJ2-1|once
TGTGCCAGCAGCCCCCGACTGACAGGGAATGAGCAGTTCTTC
CASSPRLTGNEQFF
>TRBV28|.|TRBJ2-7|.
TGTGCCAGCAGTTTCACCGGGAACCTCGAGCAGTACTTC
CASSFTGNLEQYF
>TRBV4-1|TRBD1|TRBJ2-5|once
TGCGCCAGCAGCCAAGAGGGGACAGGGGGTAGGGAGACCCAGTACTTC
CASSQEGTGGRETQYF
>TRBV7-3|.|TRBJ2-3|.
TGTGCCAGCAGCTTAAAGCCGGCTAGCACAGATACGCAGTATTTT
CASSLKPASTDTQYF
>TRBV25-1|.|TRBJ2-1|.
TGTGCCAGCAGTGATTCACTCAGGTCAGGTGAGCAGTTCTTC
CASSDSLRSGEQFF
>TRBV7-2|.|TRBJ2-3|.
TGTGCCAGCAGCTTACACCCGAGCACAGATACGCAGTATTTT
CASSLHPSTDTQYF
>TRBV6-5|.|TRBJ2-1|.
TGTGCCAGCATGGGGCGTCCGGGGTACAATGAGCAGTTCTTC
CASMGRPGYNEQFF
>TRBV9|TRBD2|TRBJ2-5|.
TGTGCCAGCAGCCCCACCTCGACTAGCGGGATCGGAGAGACCCAGTACTTC
CASSPTSTSGIGETQYF
>TRBV21-1|.|TRBJ1-2|.
TGTGCCAGCAGCAAAGCCCCGGGTGAAGTTCCGAATGGCTACACCTTC
CASSKAPGEVPNGYTF
>TRBV19|TRBD1|TRBJ2-2|.
TGTGCCAGTAGAACAGAGCAGGGGGCCGGCGGGGAGCTGTTTTTT
CASRTEQGAGGELFF
>TRBV7-9|.|TRBJ1-5|few
TGTGCCAGCAGCTTGGATGGGGGCCGAGACCAGCCCCAGCATTTT
CASSLDGGRDQPQHF
>TRBV7-9|.|TRBJ1-6|.
TGTGCCAGCAGCCCACCCCAGGAGAGCTCCTATAATTCACCCCTCCACTTT
CASSPPQESSYNSPLHF
>TRBV7-9|.|TRBJ2-1|.
TGTGCCAGCAGCCACAATGAGCAGTTCTTC
CASSHNEQFF
>TRBV6-5|.|TRBJ2-1|few
TGTGCCAGCAGTTACGGGGGCAGGGGTTATGATGAGCAGTTCTTC
CASSYGGRGYDEQFF
>TRBV30|.|TRBJ1-5|.
TGTGCCTGGAGTGTTGAAGGGTTTGGTCAGCCCCAGCATTTT
CAWSVEGFGQPQHF
>TRBV19|TRBD1|TRBJ2-1|.
TGTGCCAGTAGACCCCCGGGACAGGGGAACAATGAGCAGTTCTTC
CASRPPGQGNNEQFF
>TRBV4-1|.|TRBJ2-3|.
TGCGCCAGCAGCCAATCCGCCCAGGCGGCAGATACGCAGTATTTT
CASSQSAQAADTQYF
>TRBV5-1|.|TRBJ2-5|.
TGCGCCAGCCTTGGCCCCACAGAGACCCAGTACTTC
CASLGPTETQYF
>TRBV5-1|.|TRBJ2-2|.
TGCGCCAGCACCCGAGACAGGTCCACCGGGGAGCTGTTTTTT
CASTRDRSTGELFF
>TRBV27|TRBD1|TRBJ1-3|.
TGTGCCAGCAGTCAAACCGGGACAGCTGGAAACACCATATATTTT
CASSQTGTAGNTIYF
>TRBV6-1|.|TRBJ1-5|few
TGTGCCAGCAGTGATATGGGGTTGTATAACAATCAGCCCCAGCATTTT
CASSDMGLYNNQPQHF
>TRBV9|.|TRBJ2-5|.
TGTGCCAGCAGCGCCGGGACCCGGGAAGAGACCCAGTACTTC
CASSAGTREETQYF